Presented here are 4 T cell receptor beta chains from one specimen sequenced in a study of T cell responses to AZD1222 COVID-19 vaccine. The assay was immunoSEQ multiplex PCR, and TCRdb's table has in-frame clones only and misses some. The repertoire holds 90,000 to 150,000 clones, about 90% seen once, with 5% to 6% in the top ten. The material was peripheral blood, obtained on day 0 of AZD1222 vaccination. The receptors were sampled from an adult in good health.

V usage is TRBV7-9 and J usage is TRBJ1-4; unclear D gene. Trimming left V 2 bases short and J 7 bases short, with 5 bases between. CDR3 length equals 12 residues. CDR1 and CDR2 (germline): SEHNR, FQNEAQ (reference sequence). CDR3 nucleotides: TGTGCCAGCAGCTTACTAGGTGAAAAACTGTTTTTT. It yields the protein CASSLLGEKLFF.

This chain uses TRBV3-1 (or the pseudogene TRBV3-2) with TRBJ2-1; 9 bases match TRBD2. CDR1 and CDR2 (germline): LGHDT, YNNKEL (reference sequence). This CDR3 contains 14 residues. Trimming cost V 1 base and J 10 bases; bases outside gene matches: 5. CDR3 sequence (DNA): TGTGCCAGCAGCCAAGGGTTGGCGGGAGGGGAGCAGTTCTTC. This encodes CASSQGLAGGEQFF.

Written as DNA, the CDR3 is TGCGCCAGCAGCACCAATCCCGGGGGAGCAACTAATGAAAAACTGTTTTTT. Protein sequence: CASSTNPGGATNEKLFF. This sequence joins TRBV4-1 and TRBJ1-4; perhaps TRBD1 as D (5 bases). V was trimmed by 5 bases and J by 0 bases, leaving 16 bases between them. CDR1 and CDR2 from the germline V gene are MGHRA and YSYEKL. The CDR3 extends over 17 amino acids.

The gene calls are TRBV3-1 (or the pseudogene TRBV3-2) and TRBJ2-2; the D gene is possibly TRBD1 (5 bases). V lost 4 bases, J lost 0 bases, and 9 bases lay in between. CDR1 is LGHDT and CDR2 is YNNKEL in the germline V gene (reference sequence). The CDR3 contains 15 residues. DNA for the CDR3: TGTGCCAGCAGCCTCGGACACGCGAACACCGGGGAGCTGTTTTTT. Translation gives CASSLGHANTGELFF.